The entry below describes one TCR beta chain. It lacks a known antigen. One base away there is no much larger clone; base qualities are not given. These data are taken from a study of tumor and adjacent non-tumor tissue in lung cancer (dated by TCRdb to between 2018 and 2020). For context, the study as a whole: By cancer type, the cohort comprised eleven to twelve adenocarcinoma patients, 2 squamous cell carcinoma patients and 1 small cell lung cancer patient. The roughly 15 enrolled patients, of whom around 10 were men and 5 were women, were aged about 31 to 80 years and were diagnosed with TNM stage I to III disease. Sequencing produced about 130,000,000 productive TCRbeta reads in total, an average of approximately 4.5 million reads per sample. The study compared bulk TCRbeta repertoires between lung tumor tissue and matched distant non-tumor lung tissue from some 14 lung cancer patients. For each patient, one tumor sample and one normal lung sample were taken, giving thirty paired specimens that underwent TCRbeta CDR3 sequencing.

The CDR3 holds 12 amino acids from the cysteine to the phenylalanine. The kept DNA is CDR3 alone, 36 bases in frame from the first base. The germline V gene provides CDR1 MDHEN and CDR2 SYDVKM. Deletion took 3 bases off V and 5 bases off J, with a span of 7 bases between the germline ends. The research as a whole found: Tumor tissue showed significantly greater TCR diversity (inverse Simpson) than normal lung tissue (about 410 vs 180, P = 0.0075, Mann-Whitney U test). Significantly higher TCR diversity was found in younger patients, and higher tumor TCR diversity was associated with shorter overall and disease-free survival. Neither the sequencing platform nor unique molecular identifiers are named or mentioned anywhere in the methods. The cohort had only 15 patients, and the authors noted that larger samples and more detailed clinical data are needed. In normal lung, the top 100 clones accounted for a significantly larger cumulative share of the repertoire than in tumor tissue. Peripheral blood was not sequenced, so blood TCRbeta repertoires were not examined in the lung cancer patients of the study.

RNA was isolated from bulk, unsorted tissue, and RNA quality was assessed with a NanoDrop ND-1000 and an Agilent 2100. Distant non-tumor tissue taken more than 3 cm from the tumor edge was used as the normal lung sample. Donors were newly diagnosed lung cancer patients admitted for thoracic surgery in China between August and November 2014, without prior chemotherapy. The study excluded patients who had received radiotherapy or chemotherapy before or who had another cancer at the same time. Surgical tissue pieces of 1-2 cm3 were preserved in RNAlater solution and were kept at -80 degrees C until use. Library preparation used multiplex PCR. The sample was run on an Illumina HiSeq 2500. Following protocols modified from ARM-PCR, the researchers constructed TCRbeta libraries through three rounds of nested PCR with primers (Table S4). Before sequencing, PCR products of 200-500 bp were excised from the gel and purified with the QIAquick gel extraction kit. Processing in the source paper ran as follows. Reads were cleaned using Trimmomatic, were merged into complete CDR3 sequences using FLASH, and were assigned to V(D)J germline segments using MiTCR. Clonal diversity was computed as the inverse Simpson's index with VDJtools. In-frame sequences without a premature stop codon were defined as productive reads. The public reads were reanalyzed by TCRdb: fastp trimming at Q25, MiXCR alignment, in-frame beta chains only. Rows are unified per CDR3 protein, each entry keeping the most common DNA and genes. In this record, the V and J calls reflect TCRdb's handling and not the investigators' own analysis. This sample gives approximately 53,000 distinct CDR3 sequences in total; around three quarters of them show up just once. Approximately 23% of the sample lies in the top ten.

The rearrangement combines TRBV28 with TRBJ1-1, with the D gene too uncertain to name. The TCR sequence derives from a woman in her fifties or sixties with non-small cell lung cancer. Specimen: distant non-tumor lung tissue. The bases are TGTGCCAGCAGTTTCTCCAGGACTGAAGCTTTCTTT. The translation is CASSFSRTEAFF.